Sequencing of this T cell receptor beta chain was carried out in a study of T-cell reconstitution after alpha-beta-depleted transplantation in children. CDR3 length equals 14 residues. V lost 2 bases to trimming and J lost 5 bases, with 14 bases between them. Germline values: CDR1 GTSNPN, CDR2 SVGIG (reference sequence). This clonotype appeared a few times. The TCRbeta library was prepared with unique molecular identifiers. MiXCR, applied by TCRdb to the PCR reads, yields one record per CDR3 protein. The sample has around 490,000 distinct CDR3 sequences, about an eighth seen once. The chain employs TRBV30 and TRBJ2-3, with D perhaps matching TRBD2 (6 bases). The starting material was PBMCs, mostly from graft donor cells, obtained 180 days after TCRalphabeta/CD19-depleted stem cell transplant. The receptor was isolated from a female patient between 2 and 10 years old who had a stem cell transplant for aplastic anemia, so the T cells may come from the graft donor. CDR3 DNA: TGTGCCTGGAGTTGGGCCGGGAGTGGAGATACGCAGTATTTT. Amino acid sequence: CAWSWAGSGDTQYF.